The 5 T cell receptor beta chains listed next were all sequenced from one sample in a study of patients with pleural tuberculosis. MiXCR, applied by TCRdb to the reads, yields one record per CDR3 protein. The table has 40,000 to 55,000 distinct CDR3 sequences, 5.5% to 8% seen once; the top ten hold 15% to 20%. Receptors originate from a human donor with pleural tuberculosis.

A remark on this clonotype: A much larger clone lies a single base off, so this may be a read error. This chain joins TRBV4-2 and TRBJ2-7; D not certain. Germline CDR1 is LGHNA and CDR2 is YNFKEQ. The CDR3 sequence is 14 residues long. The chain's CDR3 is CASSPSRASYKQYF. In DNA, the CDR3 is TGTGCCAGCAGCCCCTCTAGGGCGTCCTACAAGCAGTACTTC.

This clonotype showed up many times. This sequence joins TRBV20-1 and TRBJ1-1; 7 bases fit TRBD1. Per germline, CDR1 DFQATT and CDR2 SNEGSKA (reference sequence). This CDR3 contains 16 residues. V dropped 0 bases and J dropped 2; count of bases not matched to a gene: 9. Here the CDR3 DNA reads TGCAGTGCTAGAGAGGCGGGCACAGGGGCCAACACTGAAGCTTTCTTT. Translation: CSAREAGTGANTEAFF.

This clonotype was counted many times. J is TRBJ1-1 and V is TRBV20-1, with 7 nucleotides matching TRBD1. Trimming removed 2 bases from V and 0 bases from J; junction bases left unmatched: 3. The CDR3 loop spans 14 amino acids. Germline-derived CDR1 and CDR2 are DFQATT and SNEGSKA (reference sequence). DNA of the CDR3: TGCAGTGCTAGACCGACAGGGCTGAACACTGAAGCTTTCTTT. Translation gives CSARPTGLNTEAFF.

This clonotype was seen ten or more times. CDR3 sequence reads: CASSELREAKNIQYF. In nucleotides, the CDR3 is TGTGCCAGCAGTGAATTGCGGGAGGCCAAAAACATTCAGTACTTC. The chain carries TRBV6-1 and TRBJ2-4, with 7 bases lining up with TRBD2. The V segment lost 2 bases and the J segment 1 base; nucleotides outside the gene matches: 2. The CDR3 consists of 15 residues. Germline-derived CDR1 and CDR2 are MNHNS and SASEGT.

This clonotype showed up many times. The chain links TRBV6-2 or TRBV6-3 to TRBJ1-6, with D maybe TRBD1 (5 bases). The CDR3 runs to 14 residues. The V and J ends lost 2 bases and 6 bases respectively, with 8 bases between them. CDR1 and CDR2 from the germline V gene are MNHEY and SVGEGT. The CDR3 loop is CASSYGGGNSPLHF. The DNA for the CDR3 is TGTGCCAGCAGTTACGGGGGGGGTAATTCACCCCTCCACTTT.